This TCR beta chain was documented in a study of blood T cell repertoires in COVID-19. Study-wide context: Whether acute or convalescent, the COVID-19 samples came from the United States, Italy and Spain. PBMCs, B-cell-depleted T cells, or T cells provided the cDNA or gDNA that made up the material.

V was cut by 0 bases and J by 0 bases, with 12 bases left in between. CDR3 length: 16 amino acids. In germline, CDR1 is SGDLS, CDR2 YYNGEE. Original processing methods: Estimated nucleated cell counts came from reference gene primer amplification. The repertoire was sequenced with immunoSEQ multiplex PCR; TCRdb's copy has only in-frame clones and lacks some. That table gives V, J and clone size, and the DNA gave D and trimming. The table includes over 110,000 clones, 88% detected once. This sequence originates from a human donor in a cohort sampled during active COVID-19. The rearrangement uses TRBV9 and TRBJ1-1; D perhaps matches TRBD1 (5 bases). Source material: peripheral blood. The CDR3 spells CASSVEQVAMNTEAFF. Here the CDR3 DNA reads TGTGCCAGCAGCGTAGAACAGGTTGCCATGAACACTGAAGCTTTCTTT.